This entry describes one T cell receptor (beta chain). Its target is unknown. This record belongs to a study of T cell repertoires in cytomegalovirus infection. About the research overall: Both CMV infection and a matching HLA type were indicated by public TCR beta signatures. Findings and limits, study-wide: Carriage of CMV together with the relevant HLA was identifiable through cumulative public TCR beta family frequency.

MiXCR was run by TCRdb on the reads, yielding one entry per CDR3 protein. The sample records just under 500,000 distinct CDR3 sequences, roughly a third being singletons. The germline V gene encodes CDR1 SQVTM and CDR2 ANQGSEA. This CDR3 is built from 16 residues. Germline trimming cut 1 base from V and 2 bases from J; bases unmatched to any gene: 9. Source: cultured PBMCs, taken from culture after CMV antigen stimulation. This chain joins TRBV29-1 and TRBJ1-2; 8 bases line up with TRBD1. This TCR was sampled from a human donor in good health (CMV status not recorded). Some clones in this sample may be carry-over from other donors' samples. CDR3 DNA: TGCAGCGTTGAAGGGGGAGGACAGGGCTGGAACTATGGCTACACCTTC. Residues: CSVEGGGQGWNYGYTF. The whole variable domain, filled in from reference TRBV29-1 and TRBJ1-2, reads SAVISQKPSRDICQRGTSLTIQCQVDSQVTMMFWYRQQPGQSLTLIATANQGSEATYESGFVIDKFPISRPNLTFSTLTVSNMSPEDSSIYLCSVEGGGQGWNYGYTFGSGTRLTVV.